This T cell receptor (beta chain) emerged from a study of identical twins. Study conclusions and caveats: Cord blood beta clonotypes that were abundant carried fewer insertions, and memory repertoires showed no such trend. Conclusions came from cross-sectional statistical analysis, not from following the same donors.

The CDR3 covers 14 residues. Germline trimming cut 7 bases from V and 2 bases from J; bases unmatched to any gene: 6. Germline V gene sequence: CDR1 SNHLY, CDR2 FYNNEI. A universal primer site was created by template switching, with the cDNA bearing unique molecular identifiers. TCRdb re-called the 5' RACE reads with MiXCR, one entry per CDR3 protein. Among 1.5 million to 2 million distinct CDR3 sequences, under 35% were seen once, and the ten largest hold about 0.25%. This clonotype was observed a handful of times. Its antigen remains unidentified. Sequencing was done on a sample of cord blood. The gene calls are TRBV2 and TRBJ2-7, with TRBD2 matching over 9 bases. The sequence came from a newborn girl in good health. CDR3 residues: CASNLLAGTYEQYF. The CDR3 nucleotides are TGTGCCAGCAACCTACTAGCGGGTACCTACGAGCAGTACTTC. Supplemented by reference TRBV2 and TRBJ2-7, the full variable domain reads EPEVTQTPSHQVTQMGQEVILRCVPISNHLYFYWYRQILGQKVEFLVSFYNNEISEKSEIFDDQFSVERPDGSNFTLKIRSTKLEDSAMYFCASNLLAGTYEQYFGPGTRLTVT.